The 6 T cell receptor beta chains given below trace back to one sample, sequenced in a study of cytomegalovirus exposure and HLA in healthy donors. PCR employed 60 Vbeta and 13 Jbeta primers. The assay was immunoSEQ multiplex PCR, and TCRdb's table has in-frame clones only and misses some. The data contain 150,000 to 200,000 clones, roughly 80% of them seen just once; the ten biggest clones take up 6.3%. Sequencing was done on a sample of PBMCs. Every receptor here comes from a man aged 40-50 years in good health and CMV-seropositive.

This chain joins TRBV5-1 and TRBJ1-5; 9 bases map to TRBD1. This CDR3 has 14 residues. V trimming: 4 bases; J trimming: 4 bases; junction bases outside the gene matches: 3. CDR1 and CDR2 from the germline V gene are SGHRS and YFSETQ. CDR3 DNA: TGCGCCAGCAGCCCGGGGACAGGGAATCAGCCCCAGCATTTT. It is translated as CASSPGTGNQPQHF.

The rearrangement joins TRBV2 to TRBJ1-6, with D tentatively TRBD1 (5 bases). Germline CDR1 is SNHLY and CDR2 is FYNNEI. Trimming stripped 7 bases from V and 1 base from J, with 11 bases between. The CDR3 extends over 15 amino acids. The chain's CDR3 is CASTRGGSYNSPLHF. The CDR3 DNA reads as TGTGCCAGCACGCGGGGGGGGTCCTATAATTCACCCCTCCACTTT.

The chain combines TRBV14 with TRBJ2-5; 12 bases are shared with TRBD2. Germline V gives CDR1 SGHDN, CDR2 FVKESK. The V and J ends lost 4 bases and 5 bases, in that order; junction bases with no gene match: 8. The CDR3 runs to 16 residues. The CDR3 here is CASSPIPLAGGETQYF. The CDR3 bases are TGTGCCAGCAGCCCGATACCACTAGCGGGGGGTGAGACCCAGTACTTC.

The chain couples TRBV29-1 to TRBJ2-1, with D hard to call. The CDR3 has 12 amino acids. Trimming cost V 8 bases and J 4 bases, with 12 bases left between them. CDR1 is SQVTM and CDR2 is ANQGSEA in the germline V gene. The CDR3 DNA is TGCAGCTTGGCGGAAGTTTACAATGAGCAGTTCTTC. It yields the protein CSLAEVYNEQFF.

The chain combines TRBV19 with TRBJ1-4; D may be TRBD1 (5 bases). V lost 7 bases and J 4 bases, leaving 13 bases between the germline ends. Germline V lookup: CDR1 LNHDA, CDR2 SQIVND (reference sequence). The CDR3 consists of 14 residues. The CDR3 DNA reads TGTGCCAGTACCCGGTCGGGACTTAATGAAAAACTGTTTTTT. It specifies CASTRSGLNEKLFF. Filled out from reference TRBV19 and TRBJ1-4, the complete variable domain reads DGGITQSPKYLFRKEGQNVTLSCEQNLNHDAMYWYRQDPGQGLRLIYYSQIVNDFQKGDIAEGYSVSREKKESFPLTVTSAQKNPTAFYLCASTRSGLNEKLFFGSGTQLSVL.

The rearrangement joins TRBV4-3 to TRBJ2-1; 8 nucleotides agree with TRBD2. The germline gives CDR1 LGHNA, CDR2 YSLEER. V trimming: 2 bases; J trimming: 2 bases; junction bases outside the gene matches: 5. CDR3 size: 16 residues. The CDR3 here is CASSQLRGGPYNEQFF. For the CDR3, the DNA is TGCGCCAGCAGCCAACTCCGGGGGGGCCCCTACAATGAGCAGTTCTTC.